This T cell receptor beta chain originates from a study of CD8 T cells in Susac syndrome. Overall study findings and caveats: The authors acknowledged that their TCR sequencing and HLA analysis involved a relatively small number of individuals.

About this clonotype: Antigen: not known.

Reverse transcription of about 0.45 to 1 ug RNA was performed with random hexamers. The immunoSEQ assay covered 54 Vbeta and 13 Jbeta segments for CDR3. TCRdb re-called the immunoSEQ multiplex PCR reads through MiXCR, storing one row per CDR3 protein. This sample has under 550,000 distinct CDR3 sequences, with around 85% found just once. CDR3 length: 13 residues. The V end lost 3 bases, the J end lost 6 bases, and 9 bases lay between the germline ends. Peripheral blood CD8+ and CD4+ T cells were profiled by TCR beta sequencing. J is TRBJ1-5 and V is TRBV12-3 or TRBV12-4; D might be TRBD1 (5 bases). The sequence came from a human donor with multiple sclerosis. The sequenced sample consisted of CD8+ T cells from PBMCs. The CDR3 DNA reads TGTGCCAGCAGTTTTGGAGGGGTTCAGCCCCAGCATTTT. It codes for CASSFGGVQPQHF.